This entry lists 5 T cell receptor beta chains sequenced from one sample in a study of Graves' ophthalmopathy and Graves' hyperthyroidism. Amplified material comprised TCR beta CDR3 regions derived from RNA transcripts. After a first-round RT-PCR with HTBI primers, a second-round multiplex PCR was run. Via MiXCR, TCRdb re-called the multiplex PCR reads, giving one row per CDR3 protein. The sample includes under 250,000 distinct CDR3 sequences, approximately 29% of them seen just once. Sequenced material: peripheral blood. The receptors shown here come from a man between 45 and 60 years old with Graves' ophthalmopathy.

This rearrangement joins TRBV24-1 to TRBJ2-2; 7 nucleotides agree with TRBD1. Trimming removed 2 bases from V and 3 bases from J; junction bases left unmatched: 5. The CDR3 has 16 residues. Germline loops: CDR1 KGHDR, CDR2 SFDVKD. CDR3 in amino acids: CATSDWGTDHTGELFF. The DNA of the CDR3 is TGTGCCACCAGTGATTGGGGGACAGATCACACCGGGGAGCTGTTTTTT.

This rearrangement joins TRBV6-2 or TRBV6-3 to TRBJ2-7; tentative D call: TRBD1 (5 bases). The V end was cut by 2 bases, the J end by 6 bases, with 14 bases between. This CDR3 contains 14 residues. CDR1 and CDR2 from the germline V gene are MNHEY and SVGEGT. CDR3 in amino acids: CASSYEPRQSEQYF. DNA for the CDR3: TGTGCCAGCAGTTACGAGCCTCGACAGTCCGAGCAGTACTTC.

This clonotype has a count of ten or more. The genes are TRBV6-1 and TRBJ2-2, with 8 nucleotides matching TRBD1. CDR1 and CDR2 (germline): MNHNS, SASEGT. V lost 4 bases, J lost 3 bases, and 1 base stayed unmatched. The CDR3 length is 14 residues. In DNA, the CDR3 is TGTGCCAGCAGTGCAGGGGGCGACACCGGGGAGCTGTTTTTT. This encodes CASSAGGDTGELFF.

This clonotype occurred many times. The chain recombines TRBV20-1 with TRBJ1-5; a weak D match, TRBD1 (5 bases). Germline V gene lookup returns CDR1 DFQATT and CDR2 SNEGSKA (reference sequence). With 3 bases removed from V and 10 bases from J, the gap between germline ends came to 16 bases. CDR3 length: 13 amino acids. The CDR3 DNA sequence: TGCAGTGCTAGCCGGGACCTCGATCTCCCCCAGCATTTT. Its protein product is CSASRDLDLPQHF.

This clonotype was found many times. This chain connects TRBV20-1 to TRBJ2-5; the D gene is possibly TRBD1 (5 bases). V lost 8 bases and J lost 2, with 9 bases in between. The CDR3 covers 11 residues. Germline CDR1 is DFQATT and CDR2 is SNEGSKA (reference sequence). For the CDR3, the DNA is TGCAGTCAAGACAGACAAGAGACCCAGTACTTC. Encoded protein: CSQDRQETQYF.